This T cell receptor (beta chain) was captured in a study of OX40 agonist ivuxolimab in advanced cancers. Study as a whole: Of the patients, three showed partial responses, one with hepatocellular carcinoma and two with cutaneous melanoma. Whole-study results and caveats: At 0.1 to 3.0 mg/kg, CD4+ and CD8+ blood T cells expanded clonally by week 6. Among some nonresponders, normalized T-cell clonal expansion was also low. What antigens the expanded peripheral T cells recognized was never established.

Remarks on this clone: Antigen specificity is unknown.

The assay was immunoSEQ multiplex PCR, and TCRdb's table has in-frame clones only and misses some. The sample yields tens of thousands of clones, over 75% seen once. V lost 1 base to trimming and J lost 7 bases; unmatched junction nucleotides: 6. Germline V gene data show CDR1 as MDHEN and CDR2 as SYDVKM. This CDR3 is 14 amino acids long. Here the sequenced sample was CD4+ or CD8+ T cells sorted from blood, taken in a trial of the OX40 agonist ivuxolimab. The chain uses TRBV28 and TRBJ1-2, with TRBD1 matching 7 bases. The sequence came from an adult with an advanced solid tumor such as melanoma, head and neck, liver or kidney cancer. CDR3 DNA sequence: TGTGCCAGCAGTTTATCTAGGACAGGACTTGGCTACACCTTC. This gives the protein CASSLSRTGLGYTF.